In this sample, the clone carrying this T cell receptor (beta chain) turned up once. Germline assignment: CDR1 KGHSH and CDR2 LQKENI. Trimming shortened V by 2 bases and J by 4 bases, and 12 bases separated the two germline ends. The CDR3 spans 15 residues. The data were obtained in a study of blood T cell repertoires in COVID-19. Study context: Samples came from the United States, Italy and Spain, spanning acute and convalescent COVID-19. Sources were T cells, B-cell-depleted T cells, or PBMCs; the material itself was cDNA or gDNA.

Profiling relied on immunoSEQ multiplex PCR, and the TCRdb table lists in-frame clones only, not all of them. Among about 140,000 clones listed, about 87% were seen once. V usage is TRBV18 and J usage is TRBJ1-5; D might be TRBD1 (5 bases). Material: peripheral blood. The receptor was derived from a woman aged 50 to 65 with acute or convalescent COVID-19. CDR3 coding DNA: TGTGCCAGCTCACCATTGGGAGGGACGAATCAGCCCCAGCATTTT. As protein: CASSPLGGTNQPQHF.